The 24 T cell receptor beta chains listed next were all sequenced from one sample in a study of T-cell reconstitution after alpha-beta-depleted transplantation in children listed by TCRdb under 2016. Library preparation was by PCR. Instrument used: Illumina HiSeq 2500. TCR library preparation used molecular barcoding, with unique molecular identifiers applied to normalize quantification of the TCRbeta repertoire. TCRdb reran the public reads through fastp at Q25 and MiXCR, keeping productive beta chains. Rows with one shared CDR3 protein collapse into an entry with the most common genes and DNA. Present in this sample are fewer than 700,000 distinct CDR3 sequences, 20% to 25% of which were seen just once. The top ten clones comprise roughly an eighth of the sample. In light of the paper, this sample's treatment or condition label describes: allogeneic hematopoietic cell transplantation with graft depleted of TCRalphabeta T cells and CD19 B cells.

Sequences were derived from PBMCs, mostly from graft donor cells, sampled 360 days after TCRalphabeta/CD19-depleted stem cell transplant. The origin of the receptors is a boy under three years old who had a stem cell transplant for acute myeloid leukemia, so the T cells may come from the graft donor.

This rearrangement joins TRBV7-2 to TRBJ2-7; D might be TRBD1 (5 bases). CDR1 is SGHTA, CDR2 FQGNSA, per germline. The CDR3 length is 15 residues. The CDR3 sequence is CASSRPRQISSEQYV. The CDR3 nucleotides read TGTGCCAGCAGCCGCCCCCGACAGATTTCCTCCGAGCAGTACGTC.

This clonotype was seen at least ten times. At one boundary the junction diverges from the germline segment, which might be a read error. The V and J genes are TRBV5-1 and TRBJ2-5; unclear D gene. This CDR3 contains 12 residues. Germline V lookup: CDR1 SGHRS, CDR2 YFSETQ. This chain's CDR3 is CASSLETETQYF. CDR3 DNA: TGCGCCAGCAGTTTGGAGACGGAGACCCAGTACTTC.

In this sample, this clonotype turned up many times. V usage is TRBV29-1 and J usage is TRBJ2-1, with D possibly matching TRBD2 (7 bases). CDR3 length: 15 residues. V was cut by 1 base and J by 4 bases, with 14 bases left in between. The germline gives CDR1 SQVTM, CDR2 ANQGSEA. CDR3: CSVEASGGPYNEQFF. The CDR3 nucleotides are TGCAGCGTTGAAGCGTCCGGGGGGCCTTACAATGAGCAGTTCTTC.

This clonotype was seen many times. This rearrangement joins TRBV4-2 to TRBJ2-3, with D possibly matching TRBD2 (7 bases). The CDR3 consists of 16 residues. Germline CDR1 is LGHNA and CDR2 is YNFKEQ. The V end lost 1 base, the J end lost 0 bases, and 11 bases lay between the germline ends. CDR3 in amino acids: CASSQGGRGSTDTQYF. The CDR3 bases are TGTGCCAGCAGCCAAGGGGGGCGGGGGAGCACAGATACGCAGTATTTT.

This clonotype was seen repeatedly, ten times or more. The chain joins TRBV7-2 to TRBJ2-7; TRBD1 aligns across 7 bases. The CDR3 contains 15 residues. From germline, CDR1 is SGHTA and CDR2 FQGNSA. V was pared by 5 bases and J by 2 bases, with 9 bases of the junction left unmatched. The CDR3 region has the DNA TGTGCCAGCAGCCCCGAGCCCGGGACAGCCTACGAGCAGTACTTC. It encodes CASSPEPGTAYEQYF.

This clonotype showed up just a few times. V usage is TRBV20-1 and J usage is TRBJ2-3; 7 bases line up with TRBD2. CDR1 DFQATT and CDR2 SNEGSKA come from the germline V gene (reference sequence). The J segment lost 0 bases and the V segment lost 6 bases, leaving 18 bases of the junction unmatched. CDR3 length equals 18 residues. CDR3 coding DNA: TGCAGTGCACCCGCTGGGGCTCTAGCGGTATCTAGCACAGATACGCAGTATTTT. The encoded protein is CSAPAGALAVSSTDTQYF.

The chain couples TRBV7-9 to TRBJ2-7; D remains unclear. Germline values: CDR1 SEHNR, CDR2 FQNEAQ (reference sequence). V shed 1 base and J shed 0 bases, with 10 bases lying between them. The CDR3 runs to 15 residues. CDR3 in DNA: TGTGCCAGCAGCTTAGGGACGCCGAGCTCCTACGAGCAGTACGTC. It is translated as CASSLGTPSSYEQYV.

This clonotype was detected many times. The gene calls are TRBV3-1 and TRBJ1-1, with D possibly TRBD1 on 6 matching bases. CDR1 is LGHDT and CDR2 is YNNKEL in the germline V gene (reference sequence). This CDR3 has 13 amino acids. The V and J ends lost 2 bases and 4 bases respectively, with 8 bases between them. The CDR3 nucleotides are TGTGCCAGCAGCCAACCACAGGGCACTGAAGCTTTCTTT. Its protein product is CASSQPQGTEAFF.

This chain uses TRBV6-1 with TRBJ2-6; D unclear. Trimming stripped 6 bases from V and 4 bases from J, with 25 bases between. Germline CDR1 and CDR2: MNHNS and SASEGT. This CDR3 spans 19 amino acids. The CDR3 sequence: CASSPDQLEYLGGANVLTF. DNA for the CDR3: TGTGCCAGCAGCCCCGATCAGCTAGAGTATCTGGGGGGGGCCAACGTCCTGACTTTC.

The V call is TRBV5-1, the J call TRBJ1-2; D gene uncertain. CDR3 length: 15 amino acids. V was shortened by 0 bases and J by 2 bases, with 11 bases between the two germline ends. In germline, CDR1 is SGHRS, CDR2 YFSETQ. The CDR3 DNA is TGCGCCAGCAGCTTGGACTGGAAGGAAAACTATGGCTACACCTTC. Translating gives CASSLDWKENYGYTF. Looking up the rest from reference TRBV5-1 and TRBJ1-2 gives the full variable domain: KAGVTQTPRYLIKTRGQQVTLSCSPISGHRSVSWYQQTPGQGLQFLFEYFSETQRNKGNFPGRFSGRQFSNSRSEMNVSTLELGDSALYLCASSLDWKENYGYTFGSGTRLTVV.

At least ten counts were recorded for this clonotype. V usage is TRBV4-1 and J usage is TRBJ2-1, with D perhaps matching TRBD2 (5 bases). The CDR3 extends over 16 amino acids. Trimming pared 0 bases from V and 8 bases from J, leaving 17 bases between. Germline lookup yields CDR1 MGHRA and CDR2 YSYEKL. In DNA, the CDR3 is TGCGCCAGCAGCCAAGAAGGAGGACTCGGGATCGATGAGCAGTTCTTC. This gives the protein CASSQEGGLGIDEQFF.

This clonotype was observed a handful of times. This sequence joins TRBV10-3 and TRBJ2-1, with D unresolved. Trimming stripped 0 bases from V and 11 bases from J, with 8 bases between. Germline V gives CDR1 ENHRY, CDR2 SYGVKD. This CDR3 has 12 residues. CDR3 DNA sequence: TGTGCCATCAGTGAGTCGGTCAGCCAGCAGTTCTTC. Its protein is CAISESVSQQFF.

This clonotype has at least ten counts. The rearrangement links TRBV3-1 to TRBJ2-1; no clear D gene. CDR1 is LGHDT and CDR2 is YNNKEL in the germline V gene (reference sequence). The CDR3 is 16 residues long. The V end lost 0 bases, the J end lost 0 bases, and 9 bases lay between the germline ends. This CDR3 reads CASSQDLGSSYNEQFF. The CDR3 DNA is TGTGCCAGCAGCCAAGATTTAGGAAGCTCCTACAATGAGCAGTTCTTC.

This clonotype appeared a few times. The gene calls are TRBV6-5 and TRBJ2-7, with 8 bases matching TRBD1. The CDR3 totals 15 residues. The germline CDR1 and CDR2 sequences are MNHEY and SVGAGI. After removal of 1 base from V and 6 bases from J, the junction contained 8 bases not matched to a gene. Here the CDR3 reads CASSYLGQVGREQYF. The CDR3 region has the DNA TGTGCCAGCAGTTACTTGGGACAGGTTGGACGCGAGCAGTACTTC.

CDR3 nucleotides: TGTGCCAGCAGCCGCGGGACAGCTTGGTCAACCGGGGAGCTGTTTTTT. Amino acid sequence: CASSRGTAWSTGELFF. V and J are TRBV6-1 and TRBJ2-2; D possibly corresponds to TRBD1 (7 bases). Germline V gene lookup returns CDR1 MNHNS and CDR2 SASEGT. V was pared by 6 bases and J by 5 bases, with 19 bases between. This CDR3 is built from 16 residues.

This clonotype appeared many times. The chain joins TRBV28 to TRBJ2-5, with TRBD1 matching 7 bases. Germline assignment: CDR1 MDHEN and CDR2 SYDVKM. V was pared by 6 bases and J by 3 bases, with 7 bases of the junction left unmatched. The CDR3 sequence is 14 residues long. CDR3 bases: TGTGCCAGCAGCCGGGGACAGACAAAAGAGACCCAGTACTTC. Translated: CASSRGQTKETQYF.

The rearrangement uses TRBV5-5 and TRBJ2-7; D gene uncertain. The length of the CDR3 is 17 residues. V lost 0 bases and J lost 0, with 16 bases in between. The germline V gene has CDR1 SGHKS and CDR2 YYEKEE (reference sequence). CDR3 nucleotide sequence: TGTGCCAGCAGCTTGGGACCGGCTGGAAGGATCTCCTACGAGCAGTACTTC. Encoded protein: CASSLGPAGRISYEQYF.

V usage is TRBV20-1 and J usage is TRBJ1-1, with D hard to call. Trimming pared 8 bases from V and 2 bases from J, leaving 12 bases between. Looked up from germline, CDR1 is DFQATT and CDR2 is SNEGSKA (reference sequence). This CDR3 contains 12 residues. DNA of the CDR3: TGCAGTTGCGAGACATCAAACACTGAAGCTTTCTTT. Its translation is CSCETSNTEAFF.

This clonotype has ten or more counts. The rearrangement joins TRBV20-1 to TRBJ2-5; TRBD1 agrees at 9 bases. The CDR3 runs 14 residues. Germline CDR1 is DFQATT and CDR2 is SNEGSKA (reference sequence). Unmatched junction bases numbered 4, after V lost 3 bases and J lost 2 bases. The CDR3 spells CSARRDRAQETQYF. DNA of the CDR3: TGCAGTGCTAGGCGGGACAGGGCTCAAGAGACCCAGTACTTC.

The sample holds a few counts of this clonotype. The CDR3 DNA reads TGTGCCAGCAGTTTGGGACCGGGAACCAAGAATAGCAATCAGCCCCAGCATTTT. Translating gives CASSLGPGTKNSNQPQHF. The V gene is TRBV12-3 or TRBV12-4, the J gene TRBJ1-5; D may be TRBD1 (5 bases). V lost 3 bases and J 0 bases, leaving 18 bases between the germline ends. This CDR3 has 18 residues.

In its sample, this clonotype was seen a few times. The junction shows a germline mismatch at one end, possibly a read error. The V and J genes are TRBV6-5 and TRBJ1-5, with TRBD1 as a possible D gene (5 bases). The CDR3 loop spans 15 amino acids. Germline values: CDR1 MNHEY, CDR2 SVGAGI. The CDR3: CASSNSGVPNQPQHF. Here the CDR3 DNA reads TGTGCCAGCAGTAACTCGGGGGTCCCAAATCAGCCCCAGCATTTT.

This clonotype has a handful of counts. The gene calls are TRBV6-5 and TRBJ2-1; D gene ambiguous. The length of the CDR3 is 12 residues. CDR1 and CDR2 from the germline V gene are MNHEY and SVGAGI. Trimming pared 8 bases from V and 3 bases from J, leaving 8 bases between. The CDR3 reads CASYGIYNEQFF. The CDR3 DNA follows: TGTGCCAGCTATGGAATCTACAATGAGCAGTTCTTC.

CDR3 amino acids: CASRVTGGSGYTF. As DNA, the CDR3 is TGTGCCAGCAGAGTAACAGGGGGCAGTGGCTACACCTTC. The chain is built from TRBV12-3 or TRBV12-4 and TRBJ1-2; 9 bases are shared with TRBD1. The CDR3 extends over 13 amino acids. The junction had 6 bases not matched to a gene; V was cut back by 6 bases and J by 7 bases.

The rearrangement uses TRBV12-3 or TRBV12-4 and TRBJ2-7; no clear D. V dropped 7 bases and J dropped 1 base, with 14 bases sitting between them. The CDR3 loop spans 14 amino acids. The CDR3 protein is CASTHRAGSYEQYF. In DNA form, the CDR3 reads TGTGCCAGCACCCATAGGGCAGGTTCCTACGAGCAGTACTTC.